This T cell receptor beta chain derives from a study of blood T cell repertoires in COVID-19. Across the whole study: Acute-phase and convalescent COVID-19 samples originated in the United States, Italy and Spain. In each case, the material was cDNA or gDNA derived from T cells, B-cell-depleted T cells, or PBMCs.

The table lists this clone with a count of one. Germline CDR1 GTSNPN, CDR2 SVGIG (reference sequence). The CDR3 totals 13 residues. V gave up 1 base and J gave up 11 bases; unmatched junction bases: 10. In the source study's methods: Amplified reference gene primers provided the basis for estimating nucleated cell counts. Assay used: immunoSEQ multiplex PCR; TCRdb lists only in-frame clones, some missing. V and J calls plus clone size are reproduced from that table; the DNA served to infer D and trimming. Of roughly 280,000 clones in the sample, approximately 85% were seen once. The receptor was derived from a woman aged 70-85 years with acute or convalescent COVID-19. What was sequenced was peripheral blood. The J gene is TRBJ1-1, the V gene TRBV30, with 7 bases that match TRBD1. For the CDR3, the DNA is TGTGCCTGGAGTGCCTACAGGGGTGGGTCTGCTTTCTTT. Protein product: CAWSAYRGGSAFF.